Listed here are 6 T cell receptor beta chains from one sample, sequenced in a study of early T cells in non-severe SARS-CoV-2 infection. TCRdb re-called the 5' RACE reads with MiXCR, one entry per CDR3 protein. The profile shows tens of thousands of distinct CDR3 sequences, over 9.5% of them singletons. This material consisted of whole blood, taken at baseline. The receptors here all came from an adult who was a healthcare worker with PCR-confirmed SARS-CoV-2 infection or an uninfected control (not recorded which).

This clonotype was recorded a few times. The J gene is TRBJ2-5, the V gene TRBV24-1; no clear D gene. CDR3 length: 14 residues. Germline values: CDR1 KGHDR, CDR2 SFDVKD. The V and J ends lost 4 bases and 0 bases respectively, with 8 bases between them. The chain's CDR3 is CATSEVGNQETQYF. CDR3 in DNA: TGTGCCACCAGTGAAGTAGGCAACCAAGAGACCCAGTACTTC.

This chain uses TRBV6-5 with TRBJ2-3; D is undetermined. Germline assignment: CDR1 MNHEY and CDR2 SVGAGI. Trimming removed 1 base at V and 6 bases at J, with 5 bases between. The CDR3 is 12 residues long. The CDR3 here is CASSYLGDTQYF. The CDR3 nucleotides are TGTGCCAGCAGTTACTTGGGGGATACGCAGTATTTT.

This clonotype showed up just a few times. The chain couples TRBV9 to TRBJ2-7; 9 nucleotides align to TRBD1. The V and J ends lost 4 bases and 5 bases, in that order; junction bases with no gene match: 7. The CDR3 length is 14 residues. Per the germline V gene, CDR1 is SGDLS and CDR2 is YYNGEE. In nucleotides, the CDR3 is TGTGCCAGCAGCACGGGACAGGGCGGCCACGAGCAGTACTTC. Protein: CASSTGQGGHEQYF.

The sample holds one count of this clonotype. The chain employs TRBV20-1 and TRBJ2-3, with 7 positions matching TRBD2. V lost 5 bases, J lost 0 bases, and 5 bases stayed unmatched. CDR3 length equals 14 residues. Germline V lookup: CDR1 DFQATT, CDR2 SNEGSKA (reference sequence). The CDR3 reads CSAPQAGSTDTQYF. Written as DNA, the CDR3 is TGCAGTGCTCCCCAAGCGGGGAGCACAGATACGCAGTATTTT.

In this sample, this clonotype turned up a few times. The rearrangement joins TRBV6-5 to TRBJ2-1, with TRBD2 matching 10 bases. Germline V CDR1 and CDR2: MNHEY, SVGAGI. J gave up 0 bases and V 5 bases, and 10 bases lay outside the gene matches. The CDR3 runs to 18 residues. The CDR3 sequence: CASSPWLSSGSSYNEQFF. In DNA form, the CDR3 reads TGTGCCAGCAGTCCCTGGCTATCTAGCGGGAGCTCCTACAATGAGCAGTTCTTC.

The DNA for the CDR3 is TGTGCCATCAGCCAGACTAGCGGGGGGTCGAATGAGCAGTTCTTC. It codes for CAISQTSGGSNEQFF. The V and J genes are TRBV10-3 and TRBJ2-1; TRBD2 aligns across 13 bases. Germline-derived CDR1 and CDR2 are ENHRY and SYGVKD. CDR3 length: 15 residues. The V segment lost 6 bases and the J segment 7 bases; nucleotides outside the gene matches: 6.